One and the same sample provided the 22 T cell receptor beta chains below, sequenced in a study of T-cell reconstitution after alpha-beta-depleted transplantation in children. Molecular barcoding with unique molecular identifiers was used for the TCRbeta library. TCRdb re-derived calls from the PCR reads in MiXCR, one entry per CDR3 protein. The sample gives some 81,000 distinct CDR3 sequences, approximately 14% of which show up once; 27% is in the top ten. The sequences come from PBMCs, mostly from graft donor cells, collected 180 days after TCRalphabeta/CD19-depleted stem cell transplant. These receptors were taken from a male patient between 2 and 10 years old who had a stem cell transplant for acute lymphoblastic leukemia, so the T cells may come from the graft donor.

This clonotype was seen repeatedly, ten times or more. The CDR3 DNA follows: TGTGCCAGCTCATGGACAGACACTGAAGCTTTCTTT. The encoded protein is CASSWTDTEAFF. The chain is built from TRBV18 and TRBJ1-1, with D possibly being TRBD1 (6 bases). The germline V and J ends were trimmed by 5 bases and 3 bases, with 7 bases remaining between them. CDR3 length: 12 residues. The germline gives CDR1 KGHSH, CDR2 LQKENI.

In this sample, this clonotype turned up a few times. DNA for the CDR3: TGTGCCAGCAACCCCCGGGGAGATAGCAATCAGCCCCAGCATTTT. This gives the protein CASNPRGDSNQPQHF. The J gene is TRBJ1-5, the V gene TRBV7-2; D unclear. Trimming left V 7 bases short and J 0 bases short, with 13 bases between. Germline values: CDR1 SGHTA, CDR2 FQGNSA. The CDR3 consists of 15 residues.

The chain carries TRBV20-1 and TRBJ2-3, with 12 nucleotides matching TRBD2. Trimming removed 5 bases from V and 6 bases from J; junction bases left unmatched: 6. The CDR3 contains 14 residues. Germline values: CDR1 DFQATT, CDR2 SNEGSKA (reference sequence). In DNA form, the CDR3 reads TGCAGTGCTCAGACTAGCGGGAGAGCTGATACGCAGTATTTT. Encoded protein: CSAQTSGRADTQYF.

This clonotype is deemed medium-sized. The gene calls are TRBV4-3 and TRBJ2-2; D is unclear. The CDR3 length is 15 residues. V lost 0 bases and J lost 6, with 11 bases in between. The V gene's germline CDR1 is LGHNA and CDR2 YSLEER. CDR3 nucleotide sequence: TGCGCCAGCAGCCAAGATAGTGGCTCCGCCGGGGAGCTGTTTTTT. It encodes CASSQDSGSAGELFF.

The V and J genes are TRBV5-6 and TRBJ2-2; D perhaps matches TRBD1 (5 bases). The CDR3 sequence is 15 residues long. CDR1 is SGHDT, CDR2 YYEEEE, per germline. V was clipped by 6 bases and J by 0 bases, with 12 bases between them. The CDR3 DNA reads TGTGCCAGCATCGACAGTTACGCGAACACCGGGGAGCTGTTTTTT. As protein: CASIDSYANTGELFF.

The table lists this clonotype with a few counts. The rearrangement uses TRBV20-1 and TRBJ2-4; D perhaps matches TRBD1 (6 bases). Germline loops: CDR1 DFQATT, CDR2 SNEGSKA (reference sequence). The CDR3 extends over 14 amino acids. Trimming removed 3 bases at V and 4 bases at J, with 13 bases between. The chain's CDR3 is CSARDPGQKNIQYF. The CDR3 region has the DNA TGCAGTGCTAGGGACCCGGGACAAAAAAACATTCAGTACTTC.

The chain uses TRBV4-2 and TRBJ2-3; D assignment may be TRBD1 or TRBD2 (5 bases each). The V gene's germline CDR1 is LGHNA and CDR2 YNFKEQ. The CDR3 covers 15 residues. V gave up 2 bases and J gave up 0 bases, with 9 bases separating them. The CDR3 sequence is CASSQSWGSTDTQYF. The CDR3 DNA reads TGTGCCAGCAGCCAATCTTGGGGGAGCACAGATACGCAGTATTTT.

The chain joins TRBV28 to TRBJ1-2; D ambiguous. Germline CDR1 MDHEN, CDR2 SYDVKM. V lost 6 bases and J lost 2, with 13 bases in between. The CDR3 spans 14 residues. CDR3 region: CASSRSWLNYGYTF. Here the CDR3 DNA reads TGTGCCAGCAGCCGTAGTTGGTTGAACTATGGCTACACCTTC.

This clonotype has more than one count but fewer than ten. This chain connects TRBV6-2 or TRBV6-3 to TRBJ1-6, with D possibly TRBD1 on 6 matching bases. The CDR3 is 13 residues long. Trimming removed 2 bases at V and 8 bases at J, with 7 bases between. From germline, CDR1 is MNHEY and CDR2 SVGEGT. CDR3 bases: TGTGCCAGCAGTTACGGACAGTATTCACCCCTCCACTTT. Its protein is CASSYGQYSPLHF.

The CDR3 DNA follows: TGCAGTGCTAACCGGGACAGGGGGCTTAGAGAGACCCAGTACTTC. Protein sequence: CSANRDRGLRETQYF. The chain carries TRBV20-1 and TRBJ2-5; TRBD1 matches 12 bases. Germline-derived CDR1 and CDR2 are DFQATT and SNEGSKA (reference sequence). V lost 4 bases to trimming and J lost 4 bases; unmatched junction nucleotides: 7. CDR3 length equals 15 residues.

CDR3 protein: CASTGGGIPFRAEQYF. The CDR3 DNA sequence: TGTGCCAGCACCGGTGGAGGGATCCCCTTTCGCGCCGAGCAGTACTTC. The chain has TRBV28 and TRBJ2-7; D possibly corresponds to TRBD2 (6 bases). CDR1 and CDR2 from the germline V gene are MDHEN and SYDVKM. There are 16 residues in the CDR3. V lost 7 bases and J 6 bases, leaving 25 bases between the germline ends.

This clonotype was picked up a small number of times. The gene calls are TRBV6-1 and TRBJ2-7; the match to TRBD2 covers 8 bases. CDR3 size: 13 residues. Germline V gene lookup returns CDR1 MNHNS and CDR2 SASEGT. Trimming removed 7 bases from V and 2 bases from J; junction bases left unmatched: 4. The chain's CDR3 is CASKPGLAYEQYF. In nucleotides, the CDR3 is TGTGCCAGCAAACCGGGACTAGCCTACGAGCAGTACTTC.

The DNA of the CDR3 is TGCGCCAGCAGCCCACCTCGGGGGGCAGACTACTCCTACGAGCAGTACTTC. Translation gives CASSPPRGADYSYEQYF. The chain recombines TRBV4-3 with TRBJ2-7; weak D call: TRBD2 (7 bases). Per the germline V gene, CDR1 is LGHNA and CDR2 is YSLEER. V was clipped by 4 bases and J by 0 bases, with 19 bases between them. This CDR3 contains 17 residues.

This clonotype has only a few counts. The chain carries TRBV5-1 and TRBJ1-2; possible D gene TRBD1, 6 bases. The germline V and J ends were trimmed by 1 base and 4 bases, with 11 bases remaining between them. The CDR3 loop spans 14 amino acids. CDR1 is SGHRS and CDR2 is YFSETQ in the germline V gene. This CDR3 reads CASSLRQEGYGYTF. Written as DNA, the CDR3 is TGCGCCAGCAGCTTGAGACAGGAGGGCTATGGCTACACCTTC. Combining the CDR3 with reference TRBV5-1 and TRBJ1-2 gives the whole variable domain KAGVTQTPRYLIKTRGQQVTLSCSPISGHRSVSWYQQTPGQGLQFLFEYFSETQRNKGNFPGRFSGRQFSNSRSEMNVSTLELGDSALYLCASSLRQEGYGYTFGSGTRLTVV.

Only a few counts were recorded for this clonotype. CDR3 sequence (DNA): TGTGCCAGCAGCTTAGAGGGGGGGGTGGGAGTTACGCAGTATTTT. It is translated as CASSLEGGVGVTQYF. The V and J genes are TRBV7-8 and TRBJ2-3; perhaps TRBD2 as D (7 bases). With 1 base removed from V and 8 bases from J, the gap between germline ends came to 16 bases. Germline V lookup: CDR1 SGHVS, CDR2 FQNEAQ. The CDR3 is 15 amino acids.

This rearrangement joins TRBV6-1 to TRBJ2-1, with TRBD1 matching over 10 bases. This CDR3 region has 13 residues. CDR1 and CDR2 from the germline V gene are MNHNS and SASEGT. Germline trimming cut 4 bases from V and 10 bases from J; bases unmatched to any gene: 4. CDR3 protein: CASSALGQGEQFF. The CDR3 region has the DNA TGTGCCAGCAGTGCCTTGGGACAGGGGGAGCAGTTCTTC.

The rearrangement joins TRBV20-1 to TRBJ2-1; D is possibly TRBD1 (5 bases). The germline V gene has CDR1 DFQATT and CDR2 SNEGSKA (reference sequence). The CDR3 length is 15 residues. Trimming took off 4 bases at V and 0 bases at J, with 13 bases between the two ends. The DNA for the CDR3 is TGCAGTGCTACCCTGAAGGGGCGCTCCTACAATGAGCAGTTCTTC. Translating it yields CSATLKGRSYNEQFF.

This clonotype was observed a few times. This sequence joins TRBV25-1 and TRBJ1-4; possible D gene TRBD1, 5 bases. The CDR3 is 17 residues long. V lost 1 base and J lost 1, with 13 bases in between. In germline, CDR1 is MGHDK, CDR2 SYGVNS. CDR3 sequence (DNA): TGTGCCAGCAGTGAATGGGCAGGGAAGAGAACTAATGAAAAACTGTTTTTT. This sequence encodes CASSEWAGKRTNEKLFF.

The V call is TRBV24-1, the J call TRBJ1-5, with D possibly being TRBD1 (5 bases). Trimming removed 2 bases from V and 11 bases from J, with 12 bases in between. CDR3 length: 13 amino acids. CDR1 and CDR2 (germline): KGHDR, SFDVKD. The CDR3 is CATSDSEQAAQHF. DNA of the CDR3: TGTGCCACCAGTGATTCAGAACAGGCTGCCCAGCATTTT.

This clonotype was counted many times. The J gene is TRBJ2-3, the V gene TRBV7-9, with 8 bases aligning to TRBD1. Per germline, CDR1 SEHNR and CDR2 FQNEAQ (reference sequence). CDR3 length equals 16 residues. Unmatched junction bases numbered 7, after V lost 3 bases and J lost 2 bases. CDR3 sequence reads: CASSFPQGATTDTQYF. DNA for the CDR3: TGTGCCAGCAGCTTTCCCCAGGGGGCTACCACAGATACGCAGTATTTT.

The chain couples TRBV20-1 to TRBJ1-1, with 7 bases aligning to TRBD1. The germline V gene has CDR1 DFQATT and CDR2 SNEGSKA (reference sequence). The CDR3 is 11 residues long. Trimming removed 2 bases from V and 8 bases from J; junction bases left unmatched: 2. The CDR3 DNA sequence: TGCAGTGCTAGACAGGGACAGGAAGCTTTCTTT. It is translated as CSARQGQEAFF.

This clonotype was found a few times. The rearrangement joins TRBV28 to TRBJ2-7; 10 nucleotides align to TRBD1. Germline values: CDR1 MDHEN, CDR2 SYDVKM. This CDR3 spans 15 amino acids. J lost 1 base, V lost 7 bases, and 7 bases had no gene match. The CDR3 coding sequence is TGTGCCAGCAATGGTTGGGGACAGGGGTCCTACGAGCAGTACTTC. Encoded protein: CASNGWGQGSYEQYF. Supplemented by reference TRBV28 and TRBJ2-7, the full variable domain reads DVKVTQSSRYLVKRTGEKVFLECVQDMDHENMFWYRQDPGLGLRLIYFSYDVKMKEKGDIPEGYSVSREKKERFSLILESASTNQTSMYLCASNGWGQGSYEQYFGPGTRLTVT.